The clone carrying this TCR beta chain was seen many times. Antigen specificity is unknown. The record originates from a study of CD8+CD57+ T cells in acquired aplastic anemia. General study findings and limits: Researchers report that twenty-nine CD8+ CDR3 sequences appeared in both patients and controls.

Looked up from germline, CDR1 is LGHNT and CDR2 is FRNRAP. This CDR3 has 14 residues. V lost 0 bases, J lost 1 base, and 6 bases lay in between. According to the study, genomic DNA was the template for TCR beta VDJ and CDR3 profiling. TCRdb called the reads again in MiXCR, with one record for every CDR3 protein. The data contain some 190,000 distinct CDR3 sequences, 40% to 55% of them singletons. V usage is TRBV12-5 and J usage is TRBJ1-1, with D possibly matching TRBD1 (5 bases). This clonotype originated in a human donor in good health. What was sequenced was sorted CD4+, CD8+, or CD8+CD57+ T cells (not recorded which) from PBMCs. The DNA for the CDR3 is TGTGCTAGTGGTTTGGTCGGGGCGAACACTGAAGCTTTCTTT. Protein sequence: CASGLVGANTEAFF.